What follows are 6 T cell receptor beta chains derived from one specimen sequenced in a study of blood T cell repertoires in COVID-19. Some clones are missing from TCRdb's copy, which holds only in-frame ones; the method was immunoSEQ multiplex PCR. The repertoire holds around 260,000 clones, with 75% to 90% as singletons. The sample consisted of peripheral blood. The receptors come from a man between 25 and 39 years old with active or convalescent COVID-19.

The chain uses TRBV7-9 and TRBJ1-2; D may be TRBD1 (6 bases). Per the germline V gene, CDR1 is SEHNR and CDR2 is FQNEAQ (reference sequence). The CDR3 sequence is 14 residues long. The V end lost 5 bases, the J end lost 7 bases, and 17 bases lay between the germline ends. The CDR3 protein is CASSQQDSISGYTF. Here the CDR3 DNA reads TGTGCCAGCAGCCAACAGGACAGCATCTCTGGCTACACCTTC.

V usage is TRBV6-2 or TRBV6-3 and J usage is TRBJ2-1; 11 bases line up with TRBD2. Germline trimming cut 0 bases from V and 5 bases from J; bases unmatched to any gene: 6. This CDR3 spans 17 amino acids. Germline V gene sequence: CDR1 MNHEY, CDR2 SVGEGT. The CDR3 here is CASSYSSLTSGDNEQFF. In DNA, the CDR3 is TGTGCCAGCAGTTACTCAAGTTTGACTAGCGGGGACAATGAGCAGTTCTTC.

The chain links TRBV2 to TRBJ2-5, with TRBD2 identical over 8 bases. Germline V gives CDR1 SNHLY, CDR2 FYNNEI. After removal of 6 bases from V and 2 bases from J, the junction contained 8 bases not matched to a gene. The CDR3 consists of 15 residues. The CDR3 bases are TGTGCCAGCAGGGGTCTAGCGGGTATTCAAGAGACCCAGTACTTC. Its protein product is CASRGLAGIQETQYF.

The V and J genes are TRBV5-6 and TRBJ2-5; D gene unclear. Germline values: CDR1 SGHDT, CDR2 YYEEEE. Trimming pared 0 bases from V and 4 bases from J, leaving 7 bases between. CDR3 length: 13 amino acids. The CDR3 DNA reads as TGTGCCAGCAGCTTGGAGCGCATAGAGACCCAGTACTTC. It yields the protein CASSLERIETQYF.

The chain recombines TRBV27 with TRBJ2-2, with TRBD2 as a possible D gene (6 bases). V lost 7 bases to trimming and J lost 4 bases, with 19 bases between them. This CDR3 comprises 16 residues. Germline CDR1 and CDR2: MNHEY and SMNVEV (reference sequence). The CDR3, as DNA: TGTGCCAGCAATAAGAACTCCCGGGACTTCACCGGGGAGCTGTTTTTT. Translated: CASNKNSRDFTGELFF.

This clone occurred a few times. V and J are TRBV9 and TRBJ1-2, with 9 bases identical to TRBD1. The CDR3 runs to 16 residues. With 0 bases clipped from V and 2 bases from J, the junction kept 5 bases outside the gene matches. Germline lookup yields CDR1 SGDLS and CDR2 YYNGEE. CDR3 residues: CASSVGGTGWNYGYTF. In nucleotides, the CDR3 is TGTGCCAGCAGCGTAGGGGGGACAGGGTGGAACTATGGCTACACCTTC. The full variable domain, rest sourced from reference TRBV9 and TRBJ1-2, is DSGVTQTPKHLITATGQRVTLRCSPRSGDLSVYWYQQSLDQGLQFLIQYYNGEERAKGNILERFSAQQFPDLHSELNLSSLELGDSALYFCASSVGGTGWNYGYTFGSGTRLTVV.